The next 7 T cell receptor beta chains were all read from a single sample in a study of molecular identifiers for immune sequencing clone quantification. MiXCR, run by TCRdb on the PCR reads, gives a single entry per CDR3 protein. Of about 640,000 distinct CDR3 sequences in the sample, around 20% were seen once. Source material: naive CD8+ T cells from blood, with Jurkat cell RNA spiked in. Subset: FACS-sorted CD8+CD4-CCR7+CD45RA+ naive T cells. These receptors came from a human donor in good health. Some libraries in this study had Jurkat cell RNA spiked in.

This clonotype was detected many times. This chain's CDR3 is CASSEAEGRASSGANVLTF. CDR3 in DNA: TGTGCCAGCAGTGAAGCGGAGGGACGGGCGAGCTCTGGGGCCAACGTCCTGACTTTC. The V call is TRBV2, the J call TRBJ2-6, with D possibly being TRBD2 (6 bases). Trimming left V 0 bases short and J 0 bases short, with 15 bases between. CDR3 size: 19 residues. Germline assignment: CDR1 SNHLY and CDR2 FYNNEI.

Only a few counts were recorded for this clonotype. V and J are TRBV2 and TRBJ1-2; possible D gene TRBD1, 5 bases. Per germline, CDR1 SNHLY and CDR2 FYNNEI. The CDR3 totals 15 residues. Trimming took 1 base from V and 2 from J, leaving 11 bases between them. The CDR3 bases are TGTGCCAGCAGTGAAGGACAGACAGTAAACTATGGCTACACCTTC. Protein: CASSEGQTVNYGYTF. The variable domain in full, completed from reference TRBV2 and TRBJ1-2, reads EPEVTQTPSHQVTQMGQEVILRCVPISNHLYFYWYRQILGQKVEFLVSFYNNEISEKSEIFDDQFSVERPDGSNFTLKIRSTKLEDSAMYFCASSEGQTVNYGYTFGSGTRLTVV.

For this clonotype: Just one base apart from a much larger clone, this may be a read error. The gene calls are TRBV4-3 and TRBJ2-3, with unresolved D. The tail of the sequence fits TRBJ1-5 better, so the J call may be wrong. Per germline, CDR1 LGHNA and CDR2 YSLEER. CDR3 size: 15 residues. CDR3 coding DNA: TGCGCCAGCAGCCAAGAAGGTAGAGGGAGAGATACGCAGCATTTT. Amino acid sequence: CASSQEGRGRDTQHF.

As regards this clonotype: With a much larger clone just one base away, this may be a read error. The CDR3 ends on some other residue instead of the conserved phenylalanine or tryptophan, so this is likely a read error. The chain links TRBV15 to TRBJ1-5; D not resolved. This CDR3 region has 15 residues. The germline CDR1 and CDR2 sequences are LNHNV and YYDKDF (reference sequence). Trimming left V 0 bases short and J 5 bases short, with 11 bases between. The CDR3 loop is CATSRDARLHQPQHL. Here the CDR3 DNA reads TGTGCCACCAGCAGAGATGCACGGCTTCATCAGCCCCAGCATTTG.

The V call is TRBV27, the J call TRBJ2-7, with D unclear. Trimming removed 3 bases at V and 4 bases at J, with 13 bases between. From germline, CDR1 is MNHEY and CDR2 SMNVEV (reference sequence). The CDR3 has 14 amino acids. The CDR3 is CASSFGTARYEQYF. In nucleotides, the CDR3 is TGTGCCAGCAGTTTTGGAACAGCAAGATACGAGCAGTACTTC.

The table lists this clonotype with many counts. The genes are TRBV4-3 and TRBJ1-1, with D perhaps matching TRBD1 (5 bases). Germline V gene sequence: CDR1 LGHNA, CDR2 YSLEER. The CDR3 is 15 residues long. The germline V and J ends were trimmed by 4 bases and 3 bases, with 15 bases remaining between them. This CDR3 reads CASSPGSGGYTEAFF. DNA for the CDR3: TGCGCCAGCAGCCCGGGCTCCGGGGGGTACACTGAAGCTTTCTTT.

This clonotype was detected only a few times. This may be a read error: a much more frequent sequence differs by one nucleotide. The chain couples TRBV13 to TRBJ1-1; 9 nucleotides line up with TRBD1. Germline values: CDR1 PRHDT, CDR2 FYEKMQ (reference sequence). The CDR3 has 16 amino acids. The CDR3 DNA follows: TGTGCCAGCAGCTATAGTCGGGACAGGGTGGACACTAAAGCTTTCTTT. It encodes CASSYSRDRVDTKAFF.